One sample yielded the 2 T cell receptor beta chains listed below, sequenced in a study of OX40 agonist ivuxolimab in advanced cancers. Only in-frame clones appear in the TCRdb table, and some are missing; sequencing was by immunoSEQ multiplex PCR. The profile shows 43,000 or so clones, approximately 90% of them singletons. The sample was CD4+ or CD8+ T cells sorted from blood, taken in a trial of the OX40 agonist ivuxolimab. Receptor source: an adult with an advanced solid tumor such as melanoma, head and neck, liver or kidney cancer.

The chain joins TRBV7-9 to TRBJ2-6, with 7 nucleotides matching TRBD2. The CDR3 consists of 15 residues. CDR1 and CDR2 from the germline V gene are SEHNR and FQNEAQ (reference sequence). Trimming cost V 5 bases and J 8 bases; bases outside gene matches: 9. The CDR3 DNA follows: TGTGCCAGCAGCCCCGACTTCGGGGGGTCCAACGTCCTGACTTTC. Its translation is CASSPDFGGSNVLTF.

The rearrangement joins TRBV7-9 to TRBJ1-6; D is ambiguous. With 6 bases removed from V and 10 bases from J, the gap between germline ends came to 10 bases. Looked up from germline, CDR1 is SEHNR and CDR2 is FQNEAQ (reference sequence). The CDR3 runs to 12 residues. Here the CDR3 DNA reads TGTGCCAGCAGTTCCGAGGTGTCACCCCTCCACTTT. It yields the protein CASSSEVSPLHF.